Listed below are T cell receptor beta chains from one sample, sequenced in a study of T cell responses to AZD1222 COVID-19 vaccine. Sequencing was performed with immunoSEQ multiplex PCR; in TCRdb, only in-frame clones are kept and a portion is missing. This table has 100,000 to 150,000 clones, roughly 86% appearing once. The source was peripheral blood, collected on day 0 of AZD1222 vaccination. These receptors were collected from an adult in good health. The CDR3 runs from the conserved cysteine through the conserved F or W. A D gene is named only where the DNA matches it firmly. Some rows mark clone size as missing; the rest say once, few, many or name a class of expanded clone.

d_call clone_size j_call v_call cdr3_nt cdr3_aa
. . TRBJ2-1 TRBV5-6 TGTGCCAGCAGCTTGGTGGGCAGGACTAATGAGCAGTTCTTC CASSLVGRTNEQFF
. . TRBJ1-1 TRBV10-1 TGCGCCAGCAGTGAGGACAGCACTGAAGCTTTCTTT CASSEDSTEAFF
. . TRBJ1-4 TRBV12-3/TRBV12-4 TGTGCCAGCAGCGGACAAGCTAATGAAAAACTGTTTTTT CASSGQANEKLFF
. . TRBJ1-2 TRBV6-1 TGTGCCAGCAGTGAAGGGGCAGGGGACTATGGCTACACCTTC CASSEGAGDYGYTF
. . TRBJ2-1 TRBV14 TGTGCCAGCAGCCAAGATTGGCGGAATGAGCAGTTCTTC CASSQDWRNEQFF
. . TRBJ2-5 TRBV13 TGTGCCAGCAGCTTCTCGGTGCGTGAGACCCAGTACTTC CASSFSVRETQYF
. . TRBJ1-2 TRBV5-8 TGTGCCAGCAGCCTTCCACAGGGTACCTCCTACTATGGCTACACCTTC CASSLPQGTSYYGYTF
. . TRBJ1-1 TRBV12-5 TGTGCTAGTGGTTTGTGGGCGGACACTGAAGCTTTCTTT CASGLWADTEAFF
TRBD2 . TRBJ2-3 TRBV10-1 TGCGCCAGCGGGGGAGCGGGAGCTGGAGATACGCAGTATTTT CASGGAGAGDTQYF
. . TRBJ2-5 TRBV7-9 TGTGCCAGCAGCTTAGGCGGCAGGTTCGAGGAGACCCAGTACTTC CASSLGGRFEETQYF
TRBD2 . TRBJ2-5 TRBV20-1 TGCAGTGCTAGTCCCATTTTAGCGGGAGTAGCGGAGACCCAGTACTTC CSASPILAGVAETQYF
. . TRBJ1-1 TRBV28 TGTGCCAGCAGCACCTCAGCTACGAACACTGAAGCTTTCTTT CASSTSATNTEAFF
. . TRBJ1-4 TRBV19 TGTGCCACGCTTCGGGAGGGCGAAAAACTGTTTTTT CATLREGEKLFF
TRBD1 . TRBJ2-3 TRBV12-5 TGTGCTAGTGCCAGCAGGGGGCTGGAGGGAGATACGCAGTATTTT CASASRGLEGDTQYF
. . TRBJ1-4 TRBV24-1 TGTGCCACCAGTGATTCGGTACAGGGAGGTGAAAAACTGTTTTTT CATSDSVQGGEKLFF
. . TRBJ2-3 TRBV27 TGTGCCAGCAGTTTTCATCAGGGGGGTAGCACAGATACGCAGTATTTT CASSFHQGGSTDTQYF
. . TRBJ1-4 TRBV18 TGTGCCAGCTCACCCACCACAGATAATGAAAAACTGTTTTTT CASSPTTDNEKLFF
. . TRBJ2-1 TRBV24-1 TGTGCCACCGGACTCTACAATGAGCAGTTCTTC CATGLYNEQFF
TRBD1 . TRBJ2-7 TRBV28 TGTGCCAGCAGTTCGCTCCTACTGGGACAGGGCTTAGGCGAGCAGTACTTC CASSSLLLGQGLGEQYF
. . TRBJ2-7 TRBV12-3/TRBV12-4 TGTGCCAGCAGTCTTCGGACCTACGAGCAGTACTTC CASSLRTYEQYF
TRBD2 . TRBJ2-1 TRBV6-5 TGTGCCAGCAGTTATTGGACTAGCGGGAAGTATGAGCAGTTCTTC CASSYWTSGKYEQFF
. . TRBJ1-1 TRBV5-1 TGCGCCAGCAGCGGCTCCCAGAACACTGAAGCTTTCTTT CASSGSQNTEAFF
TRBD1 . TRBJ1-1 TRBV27 TGTGCCAGCAGTTTATCCCCGACAGGGGGCTTCACTGAAGCTTTCTTT CASSLSPTGGFTEAFF
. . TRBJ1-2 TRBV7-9 TGTGCCAGCAGCTTACGATCGGGGGACGGCTATGGCTACACCTTC CASSLRSGDGYGYTF
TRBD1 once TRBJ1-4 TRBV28 TGTGCCAGCAGTCCAGGGGGGGAACTGTTTTTT CASSPGGELFF
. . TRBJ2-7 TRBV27 TGTGCCAGCAGTTTATCGAGAGCTAGTTACGAGCAGTACTTC CASSLSRASYEQYF
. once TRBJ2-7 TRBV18 TGTGCCAGCTCACCGGGACGCACCTACGAGCAGTACTTC CASSPGRTYEQYF
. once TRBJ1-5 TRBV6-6 TGTGCCAGCAGTTACTTAACGGCTAATCAGCCCCAGCATTTT CASSYLTANQPQHF
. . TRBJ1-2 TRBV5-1 TGCGCCAGCAGCGGCGGACAGCCCAACTATGGCTACACCTTC CASSGGQPNYGYTF
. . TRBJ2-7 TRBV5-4 TGTGCCAGCAGCTTGTTGGGGCACAACTACGAGCAGTACTTC CASSLLGHNYEQYF
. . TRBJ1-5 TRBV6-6 TGTGCCAGCAGTTACGAGGCCCCGGAGCCCCAGCATTTT CASSYEAPEPQHF
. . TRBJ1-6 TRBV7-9 TGTGCCAGCAGCCCGGATTGGGCCCATTCACCCCTCCACTTT CASSPDWAHSPLHF
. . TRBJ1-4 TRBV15 TGTGCCACCAGCAGAGGGGGGTCAGGTCACGAAAAACTGTTTTTT CATSRGGSGHEKLFF
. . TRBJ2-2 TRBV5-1 TGCGCCAGCAGCTTGGAGGGGCTCCACACCGGGGAGCTGTTTTTT CASSLEGLHTGELFF
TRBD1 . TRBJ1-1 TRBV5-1 TGCGCCAGCAGAATCCTGACAGGGGACTCGAACACTGAAGCTTTCTTT CASRILTGDSNTEAFF
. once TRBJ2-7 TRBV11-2 TGTGCCAGCAGCTCCCCGGGGCGGATCGCCTACGAGCAGTACTTC CASSSPGRIAYEQYF
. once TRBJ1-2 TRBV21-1 TGTGCCAGCAGCAAAGCGCTTTCCCGACAGGGGGATTATGGCTACACCTTC CASSKALSRQGDYGYTF
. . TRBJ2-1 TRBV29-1 TGCAGCGCCTACCTGGGACAAGGGGCGGGCAATGAGCAGTTCTTC CSAYLGQGAGNEQFF
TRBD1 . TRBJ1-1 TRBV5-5 TGTGCCAGCAGCATCGGACAGGGACCCTGGAGCACTGAAGCTTTCTTT CASSIGQGPWSTEAFF
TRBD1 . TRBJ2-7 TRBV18 TGTGCCAGCTCACCAGCGACAGGGGGCCAGAACGAGCAGTACTTC CASSPATGGQNEQYF
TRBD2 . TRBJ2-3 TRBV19 TGTGCCAGTAGTATGTTGGTAGCGGGAGATACGCAGTATTTT CASSMLVAGDTQYF
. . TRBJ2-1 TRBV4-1 TGCGCCAGCAGCCAAGGTGTCCGGGGTGGTCCCCATGAGCAGTTCTTC CASSQGVRGGPHEQFF
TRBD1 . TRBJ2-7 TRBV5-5 TGTGCCAGCAGCCCCATCTTCGGGACAGGGGTCTCCTACGAGCAGTACTTC CASSPIFGTGVSYEQYF
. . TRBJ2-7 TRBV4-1 TGCGCCAGCAGCCAAGTCTTTCCGGCCAGGAATTCTACCTACGAGCAGTACTTC CASSQVFPARNSTYEQYF
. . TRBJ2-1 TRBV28 TGTGCCAGCAGTTTATCCCACAATGAGCAGTTCTTC CASSLSHNEQFF
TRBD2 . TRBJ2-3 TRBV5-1 TGCGCCAGCAGCGAGAGCGTAGCGGGGGTGTTTACGCAGTATTTT CASSESVAGVFTQYF
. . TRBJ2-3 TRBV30 TGTGCCTGGAGTGTCCGGCAGTGGGTACGTGGAGATACGCAGTATTTT CAWSVRQWVRGDTQYF
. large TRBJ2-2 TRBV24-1 TGTGCCACCAGTCCCACCACGAACACCGGGGAGCTGTTTTTT CATSPTTNTGELFF